The next 6 T cell receptor beta chains were all read from a single sample in a study of T cells in Graves' hyperthyroidism and ophthalmopathy (dated by TCRdb to about 2019). The library was generated by multiplex PCR. For sequencing, an Illumina HiSeq 2000 was employed. The TCR beta CDR3 regions were amplified from RNA transcripts. A first-round RT-PCR of the TCR CDR3 used the HTBI primer set with the Qiagen OneStep RT-PCR kit. TCRdb took the public reads, trimmed them with fastp at Q25, ran MiXCR for clone calling and kept in-frame beta chains. Merged by CDR3 protein, the rows form single entries marked with the most common genes and DNA. The sample table holds roughly 700,000 distinct CDR3 sequences, of which about a third were seen once. The ten biggest clones cover around 29% of the sample. The sequencing input was blood. These TCRs come from a woman aged 40 to 49 with Graves' hyperthyroidism.

This clonotype was observed a handful of times. The V gene is TRBV6-6, the J gene TRBJ2-2; D gene ambiguous. The CDR3 sequence is 13 residues long. In germline, CDR1 is MNHNY, CDR2 SVGAGI (reference sequence). V dropped 6 bases and J dropped 5 bases, with 10 bases sitting between them. CDR3 nucleotide sequence: TGTGCCAGCAGGCGCTTCGGTACCGGGGAGCTGTTTTTT. It encodes CASRRFGTGELFF.

A single count supports this clonotype. The chain combines TRBV7-2 with TRBJ1-6; D possibly corresponds to TRBD1 (5 bases). Per germline, CDR1 SGHTA and CDR2 FQGNSA. V was trimmed by 5 bases and J by 5 bases, leaving 13 bases between them. This CDR3 is 15 amino acids long. CDR3 DNA: TGTGCCAGCAGCCCAGGGACCCTCGATAATTCACCCCTCCACTTT. Amino acids: CASSPGTLDNSPLHF.

This clonotype was seen ten or more times. V usage is TRBV20-1 and J usage is TRBJ1-1; D ambiguous. The CDR3 has 12 amino acids. V lost 3 bases to trimming and J lost 10 bases, with 15 bases between them. CDR1 and CDR2 from the germline V gene are DFQATT and SNEGSKA (reference sequence). As DNA, the CDR3 is TGCAGTGCTAGCCACATGTCGGGCGGAGCTTTCTTT. Protein product: CSASHMSGGAFF.

In this sample, this clonotype turned up once. The V call is TRBV10-3, the J call TRBJ2-5; either TRBD1 or TRBD2 may supply D (6 bases each). V was shortened by 7 bases and J by 2 bases, with 11 bases between the two germline ends. CDR1 and CDR2 (germline): ENHRY, SYGVKD. The CDR3 loop spans 13 amino acids. The chain's CDR3 is CAIKGGSQETQYF. The CDR3 region has the DNA TGTGCCATCAAGGGGGGTTCTCAAGAGACCCAGTACTTC.

This clonotype has ten or more counts. This chain uses TRBV7-9 with TRBJ1-1; weak D call: TRBD1 (6 bases). V was cut by 5 bases and J by 1 base, with 14 bases left in between. The CDR3 is 15 amino acids. Germline-derived CDR1 and CDR2 are SEHNR and FQNEAQ (reference sequence). CDR3 sequence: CASSLRGQPNTEAFF. CDR3 DNA: TGTGCCAGCAGCCTACGAGGACAGCCGAACACTGAAGCTTTCTTT.

The chain couples TRBV29-1 to TRBJ2-7, with 7 bases aligning to TRBD1. The CDR3 consists of 11 residues. Germline-derived CDR1 and CDR2 are SQVTM and ANQGSEA. The CDR3 region has the DNA TGCAGATCGACAGGGACCTACGAGCAGTACTTC. Translated, it gives CRSTGTYEQYF.